The 15 T cell receptor beta chains below come from one sample, sequenced in a study of CD8 T cells in Susac syndrome. Reverse transcription used roughly 0.45 to 1 ug RNA and random hexamers. MiXCR was run by TCRdb on the immunoSEQ multiplex PCR reads, yielding one entry per CDR3 protein. Of 40,000 to 60,000 distinct CDR3 sequences in the sample, about 92% are singletons; the top ten hold 0.4% to 0.55%. Sequencing was done on a sample of CD8+ T cells from PBMCs. These receptors all come from a human donor with multiple sclerosis.

The sample holds a few counts of this clonotype. This rearrangement joins TRBV29-1 to TRBJ2-7; 8 bases align to TRBD2. CDR3 size: 13 residues. The germline V gene encodes CDR1 SQVTM and CDR2 ANQGSEA. V was clipped by 2 bases and J by 1 base; unmatched bases: 1. CDR3 DNA: TGCAGCGTTGAACTAGCGGGTTCCTACGAGCAGTACTTC. The encoded protein is CSVELAGSYEQYF.

The rearrangement links TRBV7-2 to TRBJ2-5; a weak D match, TRBD2 (6 bases). In germline, CDR1 is SGHTA, CDR2 FQGNSA. V lost 5 bases to trimming and J lost 5 bases, with 21 bases between them. The CDR3 consists of 16 residues. The CDR3 loop is CASSEFPGEGIETQYF. The CDR3 nucleotides read TGTGCCAGCAGCGAATTCCCGGGAGAAGGTATCGAGACCCAGTACTTC.

The rearrangement uses TRBV12-5 and TRBJ2-6; D not resolved. There are 14 residues in the CDR3. Germline CDR1 and CDR2: LGHNT and FRNRAP. Trimming shortened V by 4 bases and J by 0 bases, and 4 bases separated the two germline ends. CDR3 DNA sequence: TGTGCTAGTGGTTCGGCCTCTGGGGCCAACGTCCTGACTTTC. Its translation is CASGSASGANVLTF.

The CDR3 here is CASSLVVRLDTENIQYF. CDR3 DNA sequence: TGTGCCAGCAGCTTAGTGGTACGTCTGGACACCGAAAACATTCAGTACTTC. V is TRBV13 and J is TRBJ2-4, with D tentatively TRBD1 (5 bases). Germline V lookup: CDR1 PRHDT, CDR2 FYEKMQ (reference sequence). Trimming left V 1 base short and J 5 bases short, with 18 bases between. CDR3 size: 17 residues.

This clonotype was seen a single time. This chain connects TRBV6-5 to TRBJ2-1, with TRBD2 identical over 13 bases. The CDR3 consists of 16 residues. Trimming removed 2 bases from V and 4 bases from J; junction bases left unmatched: 2. The germline CDR1 and CDR2 sequences are MNHEY and SVGAGI. The CDR3 is CASSYTSGGAYNEQFF. The CDR3 DNA reads TGTGCCAGCAGTTACACTAGCGGGGGGGCTTACAATGAGCAGTTCTTC.

The rearrangement links TRBV28 to TRBJ2-7; D unclear. Germline V lookup: CDR1 MDHEN, CDR2 SYDVKM. This CDR3 comprises 12 residues. The V gene lost 6 bases and the J gene lost 2 bases, with 8 bases spanning the gap. The CDR3 nucleotides read TGTGCCAGCAGGGGTGGGACCTACGAGCAGTACTTC. Translating it yields CASRGGTYEQYF.

The gene calls are TRBV19 and TRBJ2-7, with D uncertain. Germline CDR1 LNHDA, CDR2 SQIVND (reference sequence). The CDR3 is 13 residues long. The ends were cut back, 3 bases at V and 1 base at J, with 7 bases in the middle. The CDR3 loop reads CASSMSNSYEQYF. The CDR3 DNA reads TGTGCCAGTAGTATGTCCAATTCCTACGAGCAGTACTTC.

V and J are TRBV15 and TRBJ2-1; no definite D call. V was shortened by 5 bases and J by 0 bases, with 14 bases between the two germline ends. Germline CDR1 LNHNV, CDR2 YYDKDF (reference sequence). The CDR3 extends over 16 amino acids. In DNA form, the CDR3 reads TGTGCCACCAGCCTCGGCTACCAGAGCTCCTACAATGAGCAGTTCTTC. Amino acid sequence: CATSLGYQSSYNEQFF. The whole variable domain, remainder taken from reference TRBV15 and TRBJ2-1, is DAMVIQNPRYQVTQFGKPVTLSCSQTLNHNVMYWYQQKSSQAPKLLFHYYDKDFNNEADTPDNFQSRRPNTSFCFLDIRSPGLGDTAMYLCATSLGYQSSYNEQFFGPGTRLTVL.

The chain joins TRBV2 to TRBJ1-2, with TRBD1 as a possible D gene (5 bases). Trimming removed 8 bases from V and 5 bases from J, with 18 bases in between. Per germline, CDR1 SNHLY and CDR2 FYNNEI. The CDR3 is 14 residues long. The CDR3 loop reads CASDYNGGPYGYTF. The CDR3 coding sequence is TGTGCCAGCGATTACAACGGGGGACCTTATGGCTACACCTTC. The full variable domain, its missing parts supplied by reference TRBV2 and TRBJ1-2, is EPEVTQTPSHQVTQMGQEVILRCVPISNHLYFYWYRQILGQKVEFLVSFYNNEISEKSEIFDDQFSVERPDGSNFTLKIRSTKLEDSAMYFCASDYNGGPYGYTFGSGTRLTVV.

The chain carries TRBV3-1 and TRBJ2-1; no clear D gene. Per the germline V gene, CDR1 is LGHDT and CDR2 is YNNKEL (reference sequence). Trimming took 2 bases from V and 2 from J, leaving 10 bases between them. The CDR3 spans 15 residues. Written as DNA, the CDR3 is TGTGCCAGCAGCCAAACACCCGGCCCCTACAATGAGCAGTTCTTC. Amino acid sequence: CASSQTPGPYNEQFF.

The CDR3 loop is CASSLDGTGPLYEQYF. The CDR3, as DNA: TGTGCCAGCAGCTTGGATGGGACAGGCCCCCTCTACGAGCAGTACTTC. The chain combines TRBV5-6 with TRBJ2-7; 8 nucleotides line up with TRBD1. The CDR3 runs 16 residues. V was pared by 0 bases and J by 3 bases, with 8 bases of the junction left unmatched. The germline V gene encodes CDR1 SGHDT and CDR2 YYEEEE.

The chain combines TRBV4-2 with TRBJ1-1, with D uncertain. CDR1 LGHNA and CDR2 YNFKEQ come from the germline V gene. V lost 2 bases and J 11 bases, leaving 12 bases between the germline ends. The CDR3 has 12 amino acids. The CDR3 reads CASSQPDGKAFF. The CDR3 region has the DNA TGTGCCAGCAGCCAACCGGACGGGAAGGCTTTCTTT.

The table lists this clonotype with a count of one. This chain links TRBV18 with TRBJ2-7; D tentatively fits TRBD1 or TRBD2 (5 bases each). In germline, CDR1 is KGHSH, CDR2 LQKENI. CDR3 length: 15 amino acids. V lost 6 bases and J 4 bases, leaving 19 bases between the germline ends. The CDR3 sequence is CASSLQYRDGYEQYF. The CDR3 nucleotides are TGTGCCAGCTCCCTCCAATATCGGGACGGATACGAGCAGTACTTC.

V is TRBV6-2 or TRBV6-3 and J is TRBJ2-7; 10 bases fit TRBD1. There are 14 residues in the CDR3. After removal of 2 bases from V and 3 bases from J, the junction contained 1 base not matched to a gene. Germline lookup yields CDR1 MNHEY and CDR2 SVGEGT. Here the CDR3 reads CASSYRDRGYEQYF. The CDR3 bases are TGTGCCAGCAGTTACCGGGACAGGGGCTACGAGCAGTACTTC.

V gene TRBV20-1 combines with J gene TRBJ1-1, with 7 bases lining up with TRBD1. J gave up 0 bases and V 3 bases, and 4 bases lay outside the gene matches. Germline V gene sequence: CDR1 DFQATT, CDR2 SNEGSKA (reference sequence). The CDR3 length is 14 residues. Here the CDR3 DNA reads TGCAGTGCTAGTCCGGGACAGATGAACACTGAAGCTTTCTTT. Translation gives CSASPGQMNTEAFF.